This T cell receptor beta chain comes out of a study of OX40 agonist ivuxolimab in advanced cancers. Study information: A mean age of roughly 66 years, range about 20 to 79, was recorded, and approximately 85% were male. Study observations and caveats: Compared with CD4+, CD8+ T cells on average had more expanded clones. Several nonresponders also turned out to have low normalized T-cell clonal expansion. No antigen was identified for the clonally expanded peripheral T cells.

This clone has only a few counts. As yet, its antigen is unknown. Other nucleotide sequences in the sample specify the same CDR3. The CDR3 has 15 residues. CDR1 and CDR2 from the germline V gene are LNHNV and YYDKDF (reference sequence). Trimming removed 1 base at V and 4 bases at J, with 12 bases between. Clones were sequenced by immunoSEQ multiplex PCR, and TCRdb holds only the in-frame ones, with some missing. The sample has about 53,000 clones, approximately 90% seen once. Here the sequenced sample was CD4+ or CD8+ T cells sorted from blood, taken in a trial of the OX40 agonist ivuxolimab. The sequence was collected from an adult with an advanced solid tumor such as melanoma, head and neck, liver or kidney cancer. The J gene is TRBJ2-3, the V gene TRBV15, with D possibly matching TRBD2 (6 bases). CDR3 in DNA: TGTGCCACCAGCAGAGGGCAGGGCGGGGCAGATACGCAGTATTTT. Protein product: CATSRGQGGADTQYF. Together with reference TRBV15 and TRBJ2-3, the CDR3 gives the full variable domain: DAMVIQNPRYQVTQFGKPVTLSCSQTLNHNVMYWYQQKSSQAPKLLFHYYDKDFNNEADTPDNFQSRRPNTSFCFLDIRSPGLGDTAMYLCATSRGQGGADTQYFGPGTRLTVL.